This T cell receptor beta chain was sequenced during a study of blood T cells in healthy people across ages. Broader study findings: Long-lived donors had more naive CD4+ cells and higher diversity than aged donors.

Germline values: CDR1 SGHDN, CDR2 FVKESK. The CDR3 length is 13 residues. Trimming removed 1 base from V and 11 bases from J, with 14 bases in between. Combining a sample-barcoded 5' primer with a J-beta primer mix, a second PCR ran for roughly 7 to 11 cycles. One entry per CDR3 protein results from TCRdb running MiXCR on the 5' RACE reads. In the table there are about 1.8 million distinct CDR3 sequences, about 50% of which are singletons. A note on this clonotype: Its target is unknown.

The sequenced sample was blood. J is TRBJ1-1 and V is TRBV14; possibly TRBD1 for D (5 bases). The receptor was isolated from a woman aged 40-49 years in good health. Written as DNA, the CDR3 is TGTGCCAGCAGCCAAGGGGGCTCGGGGTGGGCTTTCTTT. This gives the protein CASSQGGSGWAFF.